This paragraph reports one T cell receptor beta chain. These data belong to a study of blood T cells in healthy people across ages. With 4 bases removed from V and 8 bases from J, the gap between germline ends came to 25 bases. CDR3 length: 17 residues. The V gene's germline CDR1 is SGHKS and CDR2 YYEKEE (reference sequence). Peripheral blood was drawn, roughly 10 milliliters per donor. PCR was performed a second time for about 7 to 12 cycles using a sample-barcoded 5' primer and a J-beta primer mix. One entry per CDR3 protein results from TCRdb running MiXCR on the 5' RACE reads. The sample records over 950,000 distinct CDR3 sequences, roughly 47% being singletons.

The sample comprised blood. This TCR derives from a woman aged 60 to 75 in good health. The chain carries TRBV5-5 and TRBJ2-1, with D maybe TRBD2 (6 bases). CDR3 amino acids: CASSLRGLKGSLDEQFF. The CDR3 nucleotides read TGTGCCAGCAGCCTACGGGGACTCAAAGGCAGTTTGGATGAGCAGTTCTTC. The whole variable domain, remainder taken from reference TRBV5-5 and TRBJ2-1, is DAGVTQSPTHLIKTRGQQVTLRCSPISGHKSVSWYQQVLGQGPQFIFQYYEKEERGRGNFPDRFSARQFPNYSSELNVNALLLGDSALYLCASSLRGLKGSLDEQFFGPGTRLTVL.